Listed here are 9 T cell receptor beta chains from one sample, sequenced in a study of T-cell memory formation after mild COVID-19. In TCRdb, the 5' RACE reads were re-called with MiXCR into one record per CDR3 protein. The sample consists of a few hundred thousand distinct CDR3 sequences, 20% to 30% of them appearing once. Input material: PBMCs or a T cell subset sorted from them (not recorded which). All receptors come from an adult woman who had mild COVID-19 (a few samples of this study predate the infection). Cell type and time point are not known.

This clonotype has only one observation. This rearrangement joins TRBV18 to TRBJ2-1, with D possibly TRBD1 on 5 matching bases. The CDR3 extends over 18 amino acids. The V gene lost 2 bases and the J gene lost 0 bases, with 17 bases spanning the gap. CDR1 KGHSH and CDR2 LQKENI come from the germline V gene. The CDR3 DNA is TGTGCCAGCTCACCAAGGAAGACAGCCCCCAGCTCCTACAATGAGCAGTTCTTC. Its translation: CASSPRKTAPSSYNEQFF. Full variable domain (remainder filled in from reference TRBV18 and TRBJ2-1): NAGVMQNPRHLVRRRGQEARLRCSPMKGHSHVYWYRQLPEEGLKFMVYLQKENIIDESGMPKERFSAEFPKEGPSILRIQQVVRGDSAAYFCASSPRKTAPSSYNEQFFGPGTRLTVL.

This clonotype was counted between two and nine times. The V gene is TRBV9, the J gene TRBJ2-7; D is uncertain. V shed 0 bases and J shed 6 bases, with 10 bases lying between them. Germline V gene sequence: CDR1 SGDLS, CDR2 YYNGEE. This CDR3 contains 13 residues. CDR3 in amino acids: CASSVGPAGEQYF. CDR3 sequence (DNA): TGTGCCAGCAGCGTAGGACCCGCTGGCGAGCAGTACTTC.

The DNA for the CDR3 is TGTGCCAGCAGACCACCTCTGAACACCGGGGAGCTGTTTTTT. Residues: CASRPPLNTGELFF. The rearrangement uses TRBV6-1 and TRBJ2-2; D is unclear. In germline, CDR1 is MNHNS, CDR2 SASEGT. This CDR3 is 14 amino acids long. V lost 6 bases, J lost 1 base, and 9 bases lay in between.

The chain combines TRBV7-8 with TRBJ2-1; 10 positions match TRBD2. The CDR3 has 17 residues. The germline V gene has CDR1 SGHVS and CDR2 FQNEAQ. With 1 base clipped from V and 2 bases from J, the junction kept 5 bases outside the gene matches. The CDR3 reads CASSLDHSGRPYNEQFF. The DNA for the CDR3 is TGTGCCAGCAGCTTAGATCATAGCGGGAGGCCCTACAATGAGCAGTTCTTC. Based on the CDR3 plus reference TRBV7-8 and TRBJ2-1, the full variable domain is GAGVSQSPRYKVAKRGQDVALRCDPISGHVSLFWYQQALGQGPEFLTYFQNEAQLDKSGLPSDRFFAERPEGSVSTLKIQRTQQEDSAVYLCASSLDHSGRPYNEQFFGPGTRLTVL.

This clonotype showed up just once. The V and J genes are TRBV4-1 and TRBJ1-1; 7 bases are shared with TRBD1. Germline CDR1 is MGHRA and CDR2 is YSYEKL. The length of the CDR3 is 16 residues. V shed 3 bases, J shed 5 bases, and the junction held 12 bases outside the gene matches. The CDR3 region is CASSQLPGQGGTEAFF. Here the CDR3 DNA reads TGCGCCAGCAGCCAGCTACCGGGCCAGGGGGGTACTGAAGCTTTCTTT.

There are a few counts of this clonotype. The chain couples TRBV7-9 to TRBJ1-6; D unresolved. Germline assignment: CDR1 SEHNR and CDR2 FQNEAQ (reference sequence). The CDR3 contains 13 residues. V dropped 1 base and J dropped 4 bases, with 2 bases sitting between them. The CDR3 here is CASSLEYNSPLHF. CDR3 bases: TGTGCCAGCAGCTTAGAGTATAATTCACCCCTCCACTTT.

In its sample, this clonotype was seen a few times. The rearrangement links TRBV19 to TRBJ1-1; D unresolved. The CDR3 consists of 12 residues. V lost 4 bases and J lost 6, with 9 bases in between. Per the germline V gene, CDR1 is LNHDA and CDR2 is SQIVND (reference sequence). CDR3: CASSTVPAEAFF. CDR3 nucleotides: TGTGCCAGTAGTACCGTACCGGCTGAAGCTTTCTTT.

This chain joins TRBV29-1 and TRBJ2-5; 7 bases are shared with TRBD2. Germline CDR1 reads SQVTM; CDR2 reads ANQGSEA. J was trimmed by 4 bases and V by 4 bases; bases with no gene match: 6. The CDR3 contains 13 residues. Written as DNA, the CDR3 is TGCAGCGTTGGGGACTACCTCGGAGAGACCCAGTACTTC. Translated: CSVGDYLGETQYF.

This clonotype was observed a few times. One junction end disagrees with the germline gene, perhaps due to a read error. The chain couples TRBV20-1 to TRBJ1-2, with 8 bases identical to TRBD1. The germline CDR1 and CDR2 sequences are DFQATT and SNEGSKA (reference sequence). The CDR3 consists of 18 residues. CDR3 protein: CSVSQQDRGWSGNYVYTF. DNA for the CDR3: TGCAGTGTTTCCCAACAAGACAGGGGATGGTCTGGGAACTATGTCTACACCTTC.